This entry lists 14 T cell receptor beta chains sequenced from one sample in a study of metastatic and nonmetastatic thyroid tumors. TCRdb re-called the PCR reads via MiXCR. The sample includes tens of thousands of clones, roughly a sixth seen only once; the top ten take about 9.9%. Patients were all untreated before their thyroid surgery. Sequencing used tumor tissue. The receptor set was obtained from a female donor with papillary thyroid cancer or a benign thyroid nodule (not recorded which). Some clones in this sample may be carry-over from other donors' samples.

This clone has only a few counts. A clone one base away is much larger, so this may be a read error. The chain employs TRBV18 and TRBJ2-3, with TRBD1 matching over 9 bases. CDR1 is KGHSH and CDR2 is LQKENI in the germline V gene. The CDR3 runs 15 residues. V shed 4 bases, J shed 2 bases, and the junction held 4 bases outside the gene matches. The CDR3 coding sequence is TGTGCCAGCTCACTAGGACAGGGGTACACAGATACGCAGTATTTT. Amino acids: CASSLGQGYTDTQYF.

In its sample, this clone was seen many times. The chain uses TRBV16 and TRBJ1-5; no definite D call. Germline V gene data show CDR1 as KGHSY and CDR2 as FQNENV. The V and J ends lost 4 bases and 13 bases respectively, with 17 bases between them. This CDR3 is 13 amino acids long. In nucleotides, the CDR3 is TGTGCCAGCAGCCCGACTTCAGGCGGAGAGCAGCATTTT. Residues: CASSPTSGGEQHF.

Notes on this clone: No conserved phenylalanine or tryptophan ends this CDR3, so it is likely a read error. The chain couples TRBV19 to TRBJ1-5; possibly TRBD1 for D (5 bases). The V end was cut by 5 bases, the J end by 4 bases, with 15 bases between. The CDR3 is 15 residues long. CDR1 and CDR2 (germline): LNHDA, SQIVND (reference sequence). The CDR3 sequence: CASSLQVMRNQPQHL. DNA of the CDR3: TGTGCCAGTAGTCTACAGGTTATGAGAAATCAGCCCCAGCATCTT.

The table lists this clone with many counts. The J gene is TRBJ2-3, the V gene TRBV20-1, with no clear D. Germline values: CDR1 DFQATT, CDR2 SNEGSKA (reference sequence). Deletions cut 0 bases from V and 0 bases from J, with 13 bases between. The CDR3 runs 16 residues. CDR3 sequence reads: CSARDPKVDSTDTQYF. CDR3 nucleotides: TGCAGTGCTAGAGATCCTAAGGTCGATAGCACAGATACGCAGTATTTT.

The chain is built from TRBV7-8 and TRBJ2-7; D is uncertain. The CDR3 consists of 13 residues. V lost 3 bases, J lost 8 bases, and 14 bases lay in between. From germline, CDR1 is SGHVS and CDR2 FQNEAQ. This CDR3 reads CASSFIMFDKQYF. CDR3 bases: TGTGCCAGCAGCTTTATCATGTTCGACAAGCAGTACTTC.

This clone was picked up many times. One end of the junction varies from germline; a read error may be responsible. The chain is built from TRBV12-5 and TRBJ2-2, with 13 bases lining up with TRBD2. Looked up from germline, CDR1 is LGHNT and CDR2 is FRNRAP. This CDR3 is 16 amino acids long. CDR3 sequence: CASGLTSGRATEELFF. The CDR3 DNA sequence: TGTGCTAGTGGTTTGACTAGCGGGAGGGCCACCGAGGAGCTGTTTTTT.

This clone was seen ten or more times. The chain is built from TRBV6-2 or TRBV6-3 and TRBJ2-2; the D is unclear. V was clipped by 6 bases and J by 3 bases, with 11 bases between them. Germline V gene data show CDR1 as MNHEY and CDR2 as SVGEGT. The CDR3 runs 14 residues. The CDR3 reads CASRPKPDTGELFF. Here the CDR3 DNA reads TGTGCCAGCAGGCCCAAACCAGACACCGGGGAGCTGTTTTTT.

In this sample, this clone turned up many times. The V and J genes are TRBV19 and TRBJ2-7; TRBD1 agrees at 10 bases. The junction had 5 bases not matched to a gene; V was cut back by 5 bases and J by 1 base. CDR1 and CDR2 (germline): LNHDA, SQIVND (reference sequence). This CDR3 contains 15 residues. The CDR3 nucleotides read TGTGCCAGTAGTTCAGGACAGGGGGGTTCCTACGAGCAGTACTTC. It yields the protein CASSSGQGGSYEQYF.

The V gene is TRBV11-3, the J gene TRBJ1-1, with 8 bases aligning to TRBD1. V gave up 10 bases and J gave up 8 bases; unmatched junction bases: 18. Germline loops: CDR1 SGHNT, CDR2 YENEEA. The CDR3 runs to 15 residues. The chain's CDR3 is CAIIPQDRVGDEAFF. For the CDR3, the DNA is TGTGCCATCATCCCCCAGGACAGGGTTGGTGACGAAGCTTTCTTT.

In this sample, this clone turned up a few times. This may be a read error, as it is one base from a much larger clone. The chain couples TRBV4-1 to TRBJ2-1; 7 nucleotides match TRBD2. The V gene's germline CDR1 is MGHRA and CDR2 YSYEKL. The length of the CDR3 is 16 residues. CDR3 in DNA: TGCACCAGCAGCCAAGGTCCCCTAGCGGCTTACAATGAGCAGTTCTTC. Its protein is CTSSQGPLAAYNEQFF.

The CDR3 spells CSTLSGTLYGYTF. The CDR3 nucleotides are TGCAGTACTCTTTCCGGGACACTGTATGGCTACACCTTC. The rearrangement links TRBV20-1 to TRBJ1-2; possibly TRBD1 for D (6 bases). The germline gives CDR1 DFQATT, CDR2 SNEGSKA (reference sequence). The CDR3 runs to 13 residues. Between the trimmed V and J ends, which lost 8 bases and 5 bases, there was a span of 18 bases.

The chain has TRBV20-1 and TRBJ2-7; 7 nucleotides align to TRBD2. Germline CDR1 is DFQATT and CDR2 is SNEGSKA (reference sequence). After removal of 8 bases from V and 6 bases from J, the junction contained 19 bases not matched to a gene. This CDR3 region has 15 residues. The CDR3 protein is CSSRDLRGRPCEQYF. CDR3 bases: TGCAGTTCCAGGGACCTCCGCGGGAGACCCTGCGAGCAGTACTTC.

Many counts were recorded for this clone. The rearrangement joins TRBV7-9 to TRBJ2-7; D possibly corresponds to TRBD2 (6 bases). This CDR3 has 13 residues. The ends were cut back, 4 bases at V and 1 base at J, with 8 bases in the middle. CDR1 is SEHNR and CDR2 is FQNEAQ in the germline V gene (reference sequence). CDR3 region: CASSWDFSYEQYF. CDR3 nucleotides: TGTGCCAGCAGCTGGGACTTTTCCTACGAGCAGTACTTC.

Many counts were recorded for this clone. The rearrangement joins TRBV29-1 to TRBJ2-7; D not certain. V lost 5 bases to trimming and J lost 5 bases, with 16 bases between them. CDR1 SQVTM and CDR2 ANQGSEA come from the germline V gene. This CDR3 spans 13 amino acids. The CDR3 is CSVSVSMSDEQYF. In DNA, the CDR3 is TGCAGCGTTTCCGTTTCCATGTCTGACGAGCAGTACTTC.